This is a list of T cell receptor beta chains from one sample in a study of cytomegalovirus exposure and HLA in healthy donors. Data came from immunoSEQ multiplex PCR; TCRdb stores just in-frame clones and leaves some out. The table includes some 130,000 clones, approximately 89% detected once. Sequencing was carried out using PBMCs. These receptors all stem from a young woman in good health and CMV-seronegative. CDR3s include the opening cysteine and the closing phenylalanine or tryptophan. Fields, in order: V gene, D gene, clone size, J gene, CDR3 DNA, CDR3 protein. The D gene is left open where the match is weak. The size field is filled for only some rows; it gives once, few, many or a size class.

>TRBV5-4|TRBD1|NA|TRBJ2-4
TGTGCCAGCAGCCCCCGACAGGGGTCGGCCAAAAACATTCAGTACTTC
CASSPRQGSAKNIQYF
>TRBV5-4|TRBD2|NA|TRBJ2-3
TGTGCCAGCAGCGGGTTGGTTGGACTAGCGGGTGGCCTCACAGATACGCAGTATTTT
CASSGLVGLAGGLTDTQYF
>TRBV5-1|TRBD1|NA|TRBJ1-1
TGCGCCAGCAGCCTCTGGGACAGGAACACTGAAGCTTTCTTT
CASSLWDRNTEAFF
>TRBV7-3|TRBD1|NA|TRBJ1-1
TGTGCCAGCAGCCCTGGACAGGGTGAAGCTTTCTTT
CASSPGQGEAFF
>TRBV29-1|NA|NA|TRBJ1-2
TGCAGCGTCCGGAAGGGGCAGGACTATGGCTACACCTTC
CSVRKGQDYGYTF
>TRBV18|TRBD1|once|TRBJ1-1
TGTGCCAGCTCAAGGGACAGAATGAACACTGAAGCTTTCTTT
CASSRDRMNTEAFF
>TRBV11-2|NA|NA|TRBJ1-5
TGTGCCAGCAGCCGAGGGGGTCAGCCCCAGCATTTT
CASSRGGQPQHF
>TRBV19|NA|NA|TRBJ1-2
TGTGCCAGTAGCCCGGGACAATACTATGGCTACACCTTC
CASSPGQYYGYTF
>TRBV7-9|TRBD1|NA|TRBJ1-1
TGTGCCAGCAGCCGCAATGGACAGGGGGATCAAGCTTTCTTT
CASSRNGQGDQAFF
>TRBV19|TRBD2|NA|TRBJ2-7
TGTGCCAGTAGTAGGAGAGGCCTAGCGGGGGGACAAACCTACGAGCAGTACTTC
CASSRRGLAGGQTYEQYF
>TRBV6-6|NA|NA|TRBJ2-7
TGTGCCAGCAGTTACTCGACGGCGGACTACGAGCAGTACTTC
CASSYSTADYEQYF
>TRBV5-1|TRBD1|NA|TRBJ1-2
TGCGCCAGCAGCCCCGGTACCCAGGGGGGTAGTGGCTACACCTTC
CASSPGTQGGSGYTF
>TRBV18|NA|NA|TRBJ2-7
TGTGCCAGCTCACCCGGGGTAGGCGGTAGGGAGCAGTACTTC
CASSPGVGGREQYF
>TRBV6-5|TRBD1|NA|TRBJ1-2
TGTGCCAGCAGTTCTACGACAGGGAGGTATGGCTACACCTTC
CASSSTTGRYGYTF
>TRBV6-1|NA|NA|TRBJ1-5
TGTGCCAGCTCCCCCGAGAGGCACTTTGGTCAGCCCCAGCATTTT
CASSPERHFGQPQHF
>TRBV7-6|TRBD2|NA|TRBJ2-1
TGTGCCAGCAGCTTAGCGGCATCGGGGGGGGTTTACAATGAGCAGTTCTTC
CASSLAASGGVYNEQFF
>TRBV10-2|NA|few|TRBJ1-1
TGCGCCAGCAGTGGGAGCCCCCGGGGAACTGAAGCTTTCTTT
CASSGSPRGTEAFF